One and the same sample provided the 3 T cell receptor beta chains below, sequenced in a study of T cells in Graves' hyperthyroidism and ophthalmopathy. What was amplified from RNA transcripts were TCR beta CDR3 regions. Using the HTBI primer set, a first-round RT-PCR was run on the TCR CDR3. Each CDR3 protein gets one entry after TCRdb re-called the multiplex PCR reads with MiXCR. The sample includes 400,000 or so distinct CDR3 sequences, around 15% of them seen just once. The sequencing sample was made of blood. Receptors originate from a woman between 55 and 75 years old with Graves' ophthalmopathy.

This clonotype was detected a few times. The chain employs TRBV25-1 and TRBJ1-1; D is perhaps TRBD1 (6 bases). With 1 base removed from V and 1 base from J, the gap between germline ends came to 13 bases. The CDR3 length is 16 residues. Germline V gene data show CDR1 as MGHDK and CDR2 as SYGVNS. CDR3 in DNA: TGTGCCAGCAGTGAATCGGGGGGGCGGTGGAACACTGAAGCTTTCTTT. Protein: CASSESGGRWNTEAFF.

This clonotype appeared many times. The J gene is TRBJ1-2, the V gene TRBV2; D not resolved. Trimming took 6 bases from V and 4 from J, leaving 12 bases between them. Germline V gene sequence: CDR1 SNHLY, CDR2 FYNNEI. CDR3 size: 13 residues. The DNA for the CDR3 is TGTGCCAGCAGCGTGGACCGCCGCTATGGCTACACCTTC. It translates to CASSVDRRYGYTF. The entire variable domain, with the rest obtained from reference TRBV2 and TRBJ1-2, is as follows: EPEVTQTPSHQVTQMGQEVILRCVPISNHLYFYWYRQILGQKVEFLVSFYNNEISEKSEIFDDQFSVERPDGSNFTLKIRSTKLEDSAMYFCASSVDRRYGYTFGSGTRLTVV.

V usage is TRBV28 and J usage is TRBJ2-7; no clear D gene. CDR1 MDHEN and CDR2 SYDVKM come from the germline V gene. Trimming took 2 bases from V and 3 from J, leaving 23 bases between them. The CDR3 extends over 18 amino acids. The chain's CDR3 is CASSLRSVYRGDHYEQYF. As DNA, the CDR3 is TGTGCCAGCAGTTTAAGGTCGGTCTATAGAGGCGACCACTACGAGCAGTACTTC.